The clone carrying this T cell receptor (beta chain) was observed a handful of times. Its matching antigen is unknown. This sample is drawn from a study of OX40 agonist ivuxolimab in advanced cancers. Study-level background: Participants could have had prior anti-PD-1, anti-PD-L1 or anti-CTLA-4 therapy, and less than 45% had some. Study-level findings and limits: CD4+ and CD8+ blood T cells expanded clonally by week 6 at 0.1 to 3.0 mg/kg.

The CDR3 consists of 15 residues. V was shortened by 8 bases and J by 1 base, with 17 bases between the two germline ends. Germline V gene sequence: CDR1 SGHVS, CDR2 FQNEAQ. Assay used: immunoSEQ multiplex PCR; TCRdb lists only in-frame clones, some missing. The table lists roughly 20,000 clones, around 74% of them singletons. Sequencing was performed on CD4+ or CD8+ T cells sorted from blood, taken in a trial of the OX40 agonist ivuxolimab. This TCR came from an adult with an advanced solid tumor such as melanoma, head and neck, liver or kidney cancer. V and J are TRBV7-8 and TRBJ2-5; either TRBD1 or TRBD2 may fit D (7 bases each). CDR3 nucleotide sequence: TGTGCCAGCTACTTGGGGGAGGGGGCCCAAGAGACCCAGTACTTC. Amino acid sequence: CASYLGEGAQETQYF.